The rows below give T cell receptor beta chains drawn from one sample of a study of T-cell reconstitution after alpha-beta-depleted transplantation in children. Using its own MiXCR run on the PCR reads, TCRdb lists one record per CDR3 protein. This table has 330,000 or so distinct CDR3 sequences, 6% to 10% appearing once. Source: peripheral blood, taken 360 days after TCRalphabeta/CD19-depleted stem cell transplant. The receptors shown here come from a female patient aged 2-9 years who had a stem cell transplant for Fanconi anemia, so the T cells may come from the graft donor. CDR3s include the opening cysteine and the closing phenylalanine or tryptophan. A D gene is named only where the DNA matches it firmly. Size is stated for part of the rows, as once, few or many counts, or as a class when the clone is expanded.

v_gene	abundance	d_gene	j_gene	CDR3nt	CDR3aa
TRBV12-3/TRBV12-4	many	-	TRBJ1-5	TGTGCCAGCACGCCATTAGGTCGCAATCAGCCCCAGCATTTT	CASTPLGRNQPQHF
TRBV10-3	-	TRBD2	TRBJ2-5	TGTGCCATCAGTGAGGGAAGCGGGGGGAGCCGGGGCCAGTACTTC	CAISEGSGGSRGQYF
TRBV11-2	many	TRBD1	TRBJ2-3	TGTGCCAGCAGCTACCGGACAGGGGCAGATACGCAGTATTTT	CASSYRTGADTQYF
TRBV7-9	many	TRBD2	TRBJ2-1	TGTGCCAGCAGCTTAGTACTAGCGGGATATGAGCAGTTCTTC	CASSLVLAGYEQFF
TRBV11-3	many	-	TRBJ2-3	TGTGCCAGCAGCCCGAACTCGGATACGCAGTATTTT	CASSPNSDTQYF
TRBV15	-	TRBD2	TRBJ2-4	TGTGCCACCAGCCCAATGGGGCAGGGGACTAGCGGAGTAGCCAAAAACATTCAGTACTTC	CATSPMGQGTSGVAKNIQYF
TRBV4-3	many	-	TRBJ1-3	TGCGCCAGCAGCCAAGTACAGGCTGGAAACACCATATATTTT	CASSQVQAGNTIYF
TRBV7-8	many	TRBD1	TRBJ2-7	TGTGCCAGCAGCACTAGACAGGGGCGCTCCTACGAGCAGTACTTC	CASSTRQGRSYEQYF
TRBV6-2/TRBV6-3	many	-	TRBJ2-3	TGTGCCAGCAGTTACCCATCCGATACGCAGTATTTT	CASSYPSDTQYF
TRBV5-8	-	-	TRBJ1-2	TGTGCCAGCAGCATAAGACAGGTGATTGCGTATGGCTACACCTTC	CASSIRQVIAYGYTF
TRBV20-1	-	TRBD2	TRBJ2-5	TGCAGTGCTAGAGGGGTAGCGGGGGGGCTTTTCCCAGAGACCCAGTACTTC	CSARGVAGGLFPETQYF
TRBV6-2/TRBV6-3	-	TRBD1	TRBJ1-2	TGTGCCAGCAGTTACCCGACAGGGTTTGCCTATGGCTACACCTTC	CASSYPTGFAYGYTF
TRBV6-4	many	TRBD1	TRBJ2-7	TGTGCCAGCAGTGTGGGACAGGGGACGTACGAGCAGTACTTC	CASSVGQGTYEQYF
TRBV20-1	few	-	TRBJ1-4	TGCAGTGCTAGAGAGGGGAGGAGTGAAAAACTGTTTTTT	CSAREGRSEKLFF
TRBV7-2	many	-	TRBJ1-3	TGTGCCAGCAGCCGAGAGGCAACAGGGAGCTCTGGAAACACCATATATTTT	CASSREATGSSGNTIYF
TRBV28	many	-	TRBJ2-1	TGTGCCAGCAGTTTATTTTACAATGAGCAGTTCTTC	CASSLFYNEQFF
TRBV5-6	-	TRBD2	TRBJ2-6	TGTGCCAGCAGTCGTCCGGGACTAGCGGGAACCTCTGGGGCCAACGTCCTGACTTTC	CASSRPGLAGTSGANVLTF
TRBV6-1	few	TRBD2	TRBJ2-7	TGTGCCAGCAGTGATCAGCGGGGGAGCTCCTACGAGCAGTACTTC	CASSDQRGSSYEQYF
TRBV3-1	many	TRBD2	TRBJ2-1	TGTGCCAGCAGCCAAGTACCCACTAGCGGGGGGAATGAGCAGTTCTTC	CASSQVPTSGGNEQFF
TRBV6-1	-	-	TRBJ2-7	TGTGCCAGCAGTGTAGTAGGAGGGGAGTACTTC	CASSVVGGEYF
TRBV7-9	few	-	TRBJ2-1	TGTGCCAGCAGCCTGGGGGGCGGGAGATCCTACAATGAGCAGTTCTTC	CASSLGGGRSYNEQFF
TRBV25-1	many	-	TRBJ2-4	TGTGCCAGCAGTGAATGGAGAAACATTCAGTACTTC	CASSEWRNIQYF
TRBV10-3	few	TRBD1	TRBJ2-3	TGTGCCATCAGTGAGCTGGGACAGGGAGGGGGAGATACGCAGTATTTT	CAISELGQGGGDTQYF
TRBV7-8	-	TRBD1	TRBJ2-7	TGTGCCAGCAGCCCGGGACAGGGGGCTCGGGCCTACGAGCAGTACTTC	CASSPGQGARAYEQYF
TRBV11-2	many	-	TRBJ2-3	TGTGCCAGCAGCTTAGGCGACCTCATGAGGGATACGCAGTATTTT	CASSLGDLMRDTQYF
TRBV20-1	few	TRBD1	TRBJ2-5	TGCAGTGCTAGAGAGAGGGACAGGGGCCACCGGGACCAGTACTTC	CSARERDRGHRDQYF
TRBV5-1	many	TRBD1	TRBJ2-1	TGCGCCAGCAGCTTGGGACAGGGAGTTTTGGACAATGAGCAGTTCTTC	CASSLGQGVLDNEQFF
TRBV3-1	many	TRBD1	TRBJ2-1	TGTGCCAGCAGCCAAGATGGTGACAGGGCGTTCAATGAGCAGTTCTTC	CASSQDGDRAFNEQFF
TRBV7-9	many	-	TRBJ1-6	TGTGCCAGCAGCTTCTCAGGGATGGATTCACCCCTCCACTTT	CASSFSGMDSPLHF
TRBV5-1	few	-	TRBJ2-5	TGCGCCAGCAGCTTGCTCCCAGGGAACGAAGAGACCCAGTACTTC	CASSLLPGNEETQYF
TRBV18	-	-	TRBJ2-3	TGTGCCAGCTCACTCACGATGACCACAGATACGCAGTATTTT	CASSLTMTTDTQYF
TRBV7-7	-	TRBD1	TRBJ2-2	TGTGCTAGCAGCCCGGACAGGGCGGACGGGGAGCTGTTTTTT	CASSPDRADGELFF
TRBV20-1	-	-	TRBJ1-6	TGCAGTGCTAGAGCTAGGAGGTCCGTTTATAATTCACCCCTCCACTTT	CSARARRSVYNSPLHF
TRBV6-5	-	-	TRBJ1-5	TGTGCCAGCAGGAGGCAACCAAATCAGCCCCAGCATTTT	CASRRQPNQPQHF
TRBV7-6	-	TRBD1	TRBJ1-4	TGTGCCAGCAGCCTCCGGACAGGGCTCTCCGAAAAACTGTTTTTT	CASSLRTGLSEKLFF
TRBV12-3/TRBV12-4	many	-	TRBJ2-2	TGTGCCAGCAGATACATAGCCGCCGGGGAGCTGTTTTTT	CASRYIAAGELFF
TRBV28	few	-	TRBJ1-1	TGTGCCAGCAGTTTTTCCGGGGGCACTGAAGCTTTCTTT	CASSFSGGTEAFF
TRBV7-8	many	-	TRBJ2-7	TGTGCCAGCAGCTTCTCGTCGGGAGAGCAGTACTTC	CASSFSSGEQYF
TRBV6-5	-	-	TRBJ1-1	TGTGCCAGCAGTTACCTCGGGGGGGATACTGAAGCTTTCTTT	CASSYLGGDTEAFF
TRBV5-1	many	TRBD1	TRBJ1-1	TGCGCCAGCAGCTTCTCACAGGGGGGGACTGAAGCTTTCTTT	CASSFSQGGTEAFF
TRBV9	-	-	TRBJ1-2	TGTGCCAGCAGCCCCCTAGCGGCCCCGGGCTCTGGCTACACCTTC	CASSPLAAPGSGYTF
TRBV11-3	-	-	TRBJ2-1	TGTGCCAGCAGCTTAGAACTAGGGACTGAGCAGTTCTTC	CASSLELGTEQFF
TRBV20-1	many	TRBD2	TRBJ2-7	TGCAGTGCCCCCAGCGGGAGGTCCTACGAGCAGTACTTC	CSAPSGRSYEQYF
TRBV29-1	many	-	TRBJ2-4	TGCAGCGTTGAAGGACTAGCCAAAAACATTCAGTACTTC	CSVEGLAKNIQYF